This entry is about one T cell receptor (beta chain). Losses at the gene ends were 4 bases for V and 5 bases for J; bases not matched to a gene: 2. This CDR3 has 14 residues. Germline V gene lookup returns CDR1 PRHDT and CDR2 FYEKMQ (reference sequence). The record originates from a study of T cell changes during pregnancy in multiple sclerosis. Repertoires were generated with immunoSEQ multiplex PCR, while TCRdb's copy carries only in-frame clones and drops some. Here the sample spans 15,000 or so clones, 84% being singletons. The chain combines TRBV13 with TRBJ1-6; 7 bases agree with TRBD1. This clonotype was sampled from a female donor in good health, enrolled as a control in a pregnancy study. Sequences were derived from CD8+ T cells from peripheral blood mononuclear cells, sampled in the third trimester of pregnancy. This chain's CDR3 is CASSSGTDNSPLHF. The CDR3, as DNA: TGTGCCAGCAGCTCCGGGACAGATAATTCACCCCTCCACTTT.